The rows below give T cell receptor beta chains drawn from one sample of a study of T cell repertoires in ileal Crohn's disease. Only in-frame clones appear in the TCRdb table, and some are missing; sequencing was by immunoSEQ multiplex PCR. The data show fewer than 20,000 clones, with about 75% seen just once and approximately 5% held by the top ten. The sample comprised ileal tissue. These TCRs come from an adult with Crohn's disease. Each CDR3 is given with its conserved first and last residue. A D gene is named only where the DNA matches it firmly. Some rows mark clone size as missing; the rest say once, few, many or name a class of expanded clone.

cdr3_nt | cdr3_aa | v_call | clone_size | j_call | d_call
TGTGCCAGCACGTGGAGGGGAGTAGAAGAGACCCAGTACTTC | CASTWRGVEETQYF | TRBV6-1 | . | TRBJ2-5 | .
TGTGCCAGCAGCGTAGACAGGGGTGGCTATGGCTACACCTTC | CASSVDRGGYGYTF | TRBV9 | few | TRBJ1-2 | TRBD1
TGTGCCAGCAGCCCGTCGGGGGGCCAGGGAGTAGGGGAGACCCAGTACTTC | CASSPSGGQGVGETQYF | TRBV5-4 | . | TRBJ2-5 | .
TGTGCCAGCAGTGAGCCCCGGGACAGGGGGAACACTGAAGCTTTCTTT | CASSEPRDRGNTEAFF | TRBV25-1 | . | TRBJ1-1 | TRBD1
TGTGCCACCAGCAGAGGTAGCGGGGGAACGAATGAGCAGTTCTTC | CATSRGSGGTNEQFF | TRBV15 | . | TRBJ2-1 | TRBD2
TGTGCCAGCAGTGGGGGAGCGGGAGTGGGTGAGCAGTTCTTC | CASSGGAGVGEQFF | TRBV2 | few | TRBJ2-1 | TRBD2
TGTGCCAGCAGCTTAGCAGGGGGCTCTGGGGCCAACGTCCTGACTTTC | CASSLAGGSGANVLTF | TRBV11-3 | . | TRBJ2-6 | TRBD1
TGCAGCGTTGAAGGAACTACCACTGAAGCTTTCTTT | CSVEGTTTEAFF | TRBV29-1 | . | TRBJ1-1 | .
TGTGCCAGCAGTTTACCAGGGGGCGCGAACATTCAGTACTTC | CASSLPGGANIQYF | TRBV28 | . | TRBJ2-4 | TRBD1
TGCAGCGGAAGAGCGGGGGGCCTCACAGATACGCAGTATTTT | CSGRAGGLTDTQYF | TRBV29-1 | few | TRBJ2-3 | TRBD2
TGTGCCAGCAGCTCATCGGACAGCCGCTCCTATGGCTACACCTTC | CASSSSDSRSYGYTF | TRBV7-9 | . | TRBJ1-2 | .
TGTGCCAGTAGTAGGGTGAATGGACAGGGGAGTTACCTCTATGGCTACACCTTC | CASSRVNGQGSYLYGYTF | TRBV19 | medium-sized | TRBJ1-2 | TRBD1
TGTGCCAGCAGTACCCGGACAGGGGGAGAAAAACTGTTTTTT | CASSTRTGGEKLFF | TRBV25-1 | . | TRBJ1-4 | TRBD1
TGTGCCAGCAGCCAAGATGGCAGTGATACGCAGTATTTT | CASSQDGSDTQYF | TRBV14 | . | TRBJ2-3 | .
TGTGCCTGGAGGACAGACTCCTACAATGAGCAGTTCTTC | CAWRTDSYNEQFF | TRBV30 | . | TRBJ2-1 | .
TGTGCCAGCGGCTCGGGGGGGAGGACTGAAGCTTTCTTT | CASGSGGRTEAFF | TRBV6-1 | . | TRBJ1-1 | .
TGTGCCATCAGTGAGAACAGGGGGCCCACCGGGGAGCTGTTTTTT | CAISENRGPTGELFF | TRBV10-3 | . | TRBJ2-2 | TRBD1
TGCGCCAGCAGTGACAAGGGGTATAGCAATCAGCCCCAGCATTTT | CASSDKGYSNQPQHF | TRBV10-2 | . | TRBJ1-5 | .
TGTGCCAGCAGTTACCGGGTAGCTTTCTTT | CASSYRVAFF | TRBV6-5 | few | TRBJ1-1 | .
TGTGCCAGCAGCTTGGGAAATAGCGGGGGGGCCTACGAGCAGTACTTC | CASSLGNSGGAYEQYF | TRBV5-4 | . | TRBJ2-7 | TRBD2
TGTGCCACCAGCAGAGATCATCCGGGGTCGACCTACGAGCAGTACTTC | CATSRDHPGSTYEQYF | TRBV15 | once | TRBJ2-7 | .
TGTGCCTGGACGTCGGGGATGAACACTGAAGCTTTCTTT | CAWTSGMNTEAFF | TRBV30 | . | TRBJ1-1 | .
TGTGCCAGCAGTGACGGGACTAGCACAGATACGCAGTATTTT | CASSDGTSTDTQYF | TRBV6-4 | few | TRBJ2-3 | .
TGTGCCAGCAGTTACGAGGGCACTGAGCAGTTCTTC | CASSYEGTEQFF | TRBV6-5 | . | TRBJ2-1 | .
TGTGCCAGCTCACCGCCCGGGACAGGGGGATACAATGAGCAGTTCTTC | CASSPPGTGGYNEQFF | TRBV18 | . | TRBJ2-1 | TRBD1
TGTGCCAGCAGTGATCCGGGGGGAATACTCTCCTACGAGCAGTACTTC | CASSDPGGILSYEQYF | TRBV2 | . | TRBJ2-7 | TRBD2
TGTGCCAGTAGTACTCGGTCCACTCAGCCCCAGCATTTT | CASSTRSTQPQHF | TRBV19 | . | TRBJ1-5 | .